A single sample is the source of the 27 T cell receptor beta chains below, sequenced in a study of T-cell memory formation after mild COVID-19. TCRdb independently ran MiXCR on the 5' RACE reads; one entry per CDR3 protein. The sample has around 300,000 distinct CDR3 sequences, around 13% seen once; the top ten hold about 20%. Sequenced: PBMCs or a T cell subset sorted from them (not recorded which). The receptors derive from a man aged 18 to 35 who had mild COVID-19 (a few samples of this study predate the infection). Cell type and time point are not known.

This clonotype was recorded a few times. The rearrangement uses TRBV6-2 or TRBV6-3 and TRBJ2-7; 7 bases line up with TRBD1. V trimming: 10 bases; J trimming: 7 bases; junction bases outside the gene matches: 16. The CDR3 totals 14 residues. CDR1 is MNHEY and CDR2 is SVGEGT in the germline V gene. CDR3 in amino acids: CATDRADLRGEQYF. DNA for the CDR3: TGTGCCACTGACAGGGCGGACCTCCGCGGGGAGCAGTACTTC.

This clonotype was seen a few times. The chain carries TRBV20-1 and TRBJ2-7, with 11 bases matching TRBD2. The ends lost 0 bases at V and 7 bases at J; junction bases unmatched: 5. The V gene's germline CDR1 is DFQATT and CDR2 SNEGSKA (reference sequence). CDR3 length: 14 residues. As DNA, the CDR3 is TGCAGTGCTAGAGACAGACTAGCGGGGCTTGAGCAGTACTTC. Translating it yields CSARDRLAGLEQYF.

The J gene is TRBJ2-5, the V gene TRBV12-3 or TRBV12-4; D unresolved. The CDR3 covers 12 residues. Trimming cost V 7 bases and J 2 bases, with 8 bases left between them. CDR3 loop: CASKREQETQYF. CDR3 sequence (DNA): TGTGCCAGCAAAAGGGAACAAGAGACCCAGTACTTC.

This clonotype has ten or more counts. This chain links TRBV5-1 with TRBJ2-1; TRBD1 agrees at 9 bases. The CDR3 has 15 amino acids. V trimming: 4 bases; J trimming: 6 bases; junction bases outside the gene matches: 8. Germline CDR1 SGHRS, CDR2 YFSETQ. This chain's CDR3 is CASSPRQGVGNEQFF. In DNA form, the CDR3 reads TGCGCCAGCAGCCCCAGACAGGGGGTAGGCAATGAGCAGTTCTTC.

In its sample, this clonotype was seen a few times. The V gene is TRBV9, the J gene TRBJ2-5, with TRBD2 as a possible D gene (5 bases). V was pared by 0 bases and J by 2 bases, with 11 bases between. The CDR3 contains 15 residues. Germline V gene data show CDR1 as SGDLS and CDR2 as YYNGEE. The CDR3 protein is CASSVDSAVQETQYF. The CDR3 DNA reads TGTGCCAGCAGCGTAGACTCAGCGGTTCAAGAGACCCAGTACTTC. The full variable domain, in which reference TRBV9 and TRBJ2-5 provide the parts outside the CDR3, is DSGVTQTPKHLITATGQRVTLRCSPRSGDLSVYWYQQSLDQGLQFLIQYYNGEERAKGNILERFSAQQFPDLHSELNLSSLELGDSALYFCASSVDSAVQETQYFGPGTRLLVL.

This clonotype was picked up a small number of times. The rearrangement joins TRBV5-1 to TRBJ2-7; D is undetermined. V was shortened by 3 bases and J by 4 bases, with 8 bases between the two germline ends. The CDR3 is 12 amino acids. Germline V gives CDR1 SGHRS, CDR2 YFSETQ. The CDR3: CASSSDTYEQYF. The CDR3 DNA sequence: TGCGCCAGCAGCTCAGACACGTACGAGCAGTACTTC.

This clonotype has only a few counts. This sequence joins TRBV24-1 and TRBJ2-1; 8 bases fit TRBD1. Germline-derived CDR1 and CDR2 are KGHDR and SFDVKD. Losses at the gene ends were 2 bases for V and 8 bases for J; bases not matched to a gene: 7. The CDR3 runs to 15 residues. The CDR3, as DNA: TGTGCCACCAGTGATTCGGCAGGGGGCATCGATGAGCAGTTCTTC. Encoded protein: CATSDSAGGIDEQFF.

This clonotype came up a few times. The chain has TRBV6-5 and TRBJ2-1; no firm D call. V was shortened by 6 bases and J by 3 bases, with 3 bases between the two germline ends. Germline-derived CDR1 and CDR2 are MNHEY and SVGAGI. The CDR3 loop spans 11 amino acids. CDR3 in DNA: TGTGCCAGCAGAAACTACAATGAGCAGTTCTTC. It translates to CASRNYNEQFF.

This clonotype was found many times. The chain has TRBV27 and TRBJ1-4; D gene unclear. CDR3 length equals 15 residues. The germline V gene has CDR1 MNHEY and CDR2 SMNVEV (reference sequence). Trimming removed 2 bases at V and 0 bases at J, with 7 bases between. Written as DNA, the CDR3 is TGTGCCAGCAGTTTAGGAGAAGCAACTAATGAAAAACTGTTTTTT. Amino acids: CASSLGEATNEKLFF.

This clonotype was found once. The chain employs TRBV7-9 and TRBJ2-1; D not resolved. Germline-derived CDR1 and CDR2 are SEHNR and FQNEAQ (reference sequence). CDR3 size: 15 residues. The V and J ends lost 3 bases and 6 bases respectively, with 15 bases between them. The CDR3 loop reads CASSFLVFQSNEQFF. The CDR3 bases are TGTGCCAGCAGCTTTCTTGTGTTCCAGTCCAATGAGCAGTTCTTC. The variable domain in full, with the rest retrieved from reference TRBV7-9 and TRBJ2-1, is DTGVSQNPRHKITKRGQNVTFRCDPISEHNRLYWYRQTLGQGPEFLTYFQNEAQLEKSRLLSDRFSAERPKGSFSTLEIQRTEQGDSAMYLCASSFLVFQSNEQFFGPGTRLTVL.

This clonotype was counted a few times. The J gene is TRBJ2-2, the V gene TRBV5-1; TRBD1 matches at 10 bases. Trimming at V came to 4 bases and at J to 6 bases, leaving 6 bases not matched to a gene. This CDR3 has 15 amino acids. CDR1 is SGHRS and CDR2 is YFSETQ in the germline V gene. CDR3 DNA sequence: TGCGCCAGCAGCCTTGGGACAGGGGATCCCGGGGAGCTGTTTTTT. It specifies CASSLGTGDPGELFF.

The J gene is TRBJ1-1, the V gene TRBV20-1; D is perhaps TRBD1 (5 bases). The V end lost 7 bases, the J end lost 5 bases, and 17 bases lay between the germline ends. The CDR3 covers 13 residues. Germline V lookup: CDR1 DFQATT, CDR2 SNEGSKA (reference sequence). This chain's CDR3 is CSGPPQGGTEAFF. For the CDR3, the DNA is TGCAGTGGGCCCCCCCAGGGTGGGACTGAAGCTTTCTTT.

This rearrangement joins TRBV6-4 to TRBJ2-3; 7 nucleotides agree with TRBD2. The V gene's germline CDR1 is MRHNA and CDR2 SNTAGT. J lost 1 base, V lost 4 bases, and 2 bases had no gene match. CDR3 length equals 14 residues. CDR3 amino acids: CASSAAGGTDTQYF. CDR3 nucleotide sequence: TGTGCCAGCAGTGCGGCGGGGGGCACAGATACGCAGTATTTT.

This clonotype was observed a handful of times. J is TRBJ2-5 and V is TRBV20-1; possibly TRBD1 for D (6 bases). Germline-derived CDR1 and CDR2 are DFQATT and SNEGSKA (reference sequence). Deletions cut 6 bases from V and 2 bases from J, with 13 bases between. CDR3 size: 13 residues. The CDR3 DNA reads as TGCAGTGCCTGGGACAATGGGCAAGAGACCCAGTACTTC. This codes for CSAWDNGQETQYF.

The chain links TRBV18 to TRBJ2-6; TRBD1 matches at 9 bases. In germline, CDR1 is KGHSH, CDR2 LQKENI. V shed 6 bases and J 4 bases; nucleotides not matched to a gene: 19. CDR3 length: 20 amino acids. The CDR3 DNA reads TGTGCCAGCTCCGCCTATGTGACGGGACAGGGTATCTCCGGGGCCAACGTCCTGACTTTC. Translating gives CASSAYVTGQGISGANVLTF.

This clonotype was counted ten times or more. The chain employs TRBV6-6 and TRBJ2-3, with TRBD2 identical over 11 bases. CDR1 is MNHNY, CDR2 SVGAGI, per germline (reference sequence). J lost 6 bases, V lost 5 bases, and 13 bases had no gene match. The CDR3 is made up of 17 amino acids. The CDR3 bases are TGTGCCAGCAGTCGACACACTAGCGGGGGCCCTGGTGATACGCAGTATTTT. Translated, it gives CASSRHTSGGPGDTQYF.

The chain combines TRBV27 with TRBJ2-3; no reliable D call. This CDR3 contains 13 residues. V lost 7 bases and J 6 bases, leaving 14 bases between the germline ends. Germline V lookup: CDR1 MNHEY, CDR2 SMNVEV (reference sequence). The CDR3 sequence: CASTNPWHDTQYF. CDR3 in DNA: TGTGCCAGCACCAACCCCTGGCACGATACGCAGTATTTT.

The CDR3 coding sequence is TGCGCCAGCAGCCCTACGTCCATTACAGGGAGTTCCCCGAATTCACCCCTCCACTTT. This codes for CASSPTSITGSSPNSPLHF. The rearrangement uses TRBV5-1 and TRBJ1-6, with D possibly TRBD1 on 6 matching bases. Deletions cut 4 bases from V and 7 bases from J, with 27 bases between. Germline values: CDR1 SGHRS, CDR2 YFSETQ. CDR3 size: 19 residues.

The chain joins TRBV5-1 to TRBJ2-1; TRBD1 matches at 8 bases. CDR1 SGHRS and CDR2 YFSETQ come from the germline V gene. Trimming took 3 bases from V and 8 from J; bases not matched to a gene: 7. CDR3 length equals 14 residues. CDR3 bases: TGCGCCAGCAGCTGGACAGGGTCTAGCCATGAGCAGTTCTTC. Translated, it gives CASSWTGSSHEQFF. Full variable domain (outside the CDR3, taken from reference TRBV5-1 and TRBJ2-1): KAGVTQTPRYLIKTRGQQVTLSCSPISGHRSVSWYQQTPGQGLQFLFEYFSETQRNKGNFPGRFSGRQFSNSRSEMNVSTLELGDSALYLCASSWTGSSHEQFFGPGTRLTVL.

The rearrangement uses TRBV10-3 and TRBJ2-2, with 7 bases that match TRBD1. This CDR3 region has 13 residues. Losses at the gene ends were 8 bases for V and 3 bases for J; bases not matched to a gene: 3. Germline CDR1 is ENHRY and CDR2 is SYGVKD. The DNA of the CDR3 is TGTGCCATCGGCCAGGGGGACACCGGGGAGCTGTTTTTT. Encoded protein: CAIGQGDTGELFF.

Ten or more counts support this clonotype. The chain uses TRBV7-8 and TRBJ1-5; D not certain. In germline, CDR1 is SGHVS, CDR2 FQNEAQ. The CDR3 runs 13 residues. V lost 2 bases and J 5 bases, leaving 7 bases between the germline ends. In nucleotides, the CDR3 is TGTGCCAGCAGCTTAAGGTTCGATCAGCCCCAGCATTTT. The encoded protein is CASSLRFDQPQHF.

Only a few counts were recorded for this clonotype. V gene TRBV21-1 combines with J gene TRBJ2-1; the table's D call TRBD2 went unverified against the DNA. TRBV21-1 is flagged as a pseudogene. The CDR3 runs to 16 residues. CDR3 DNA: TGTGCCAGCAGCTCCAAGGGACTGCCTTCCTACAATGAGCAGTTCTTC. It yields the protein CASSSKGLPSYNEQFF.

The rearrangement uses TRBV27 and TRBJ2-3; the D gene is possibly TRBD2 (6 bases). Germline V gene sequence: CDR1 MNHEY, CDR2 SMNVEV (reference sequence). Trimming took 4 bases from V and 4 from J, leaving 9 bases between them. The CDR3 is made up of 13 amino acids. The CDR3 DNA is TGTGCCAGCAGTTCCTGGGGGGCAGATACGCAGTATTTT. Its translation is CASSSWGADTQYF.

The gene calls are TRBV5-1 and TRBJ2-7; D is perhaps TRBD2 (6 bases). The V end was cut by 4 bases, the J end by 6 bases, with 23 bases between. The CDR3 totals 16 residues. CDR1 SGHRS and CDR2 YFSETQ come from the germline V gene. CDR3 bases: TGCGCCAGCAGCCCTACCCGCGGGACTCATCTCCGCGAGCAGTACTTC. Protein product: CASSPTRGTHLREQYF.

This clonotype turned up a few times. The chain employs TRBV14 and TRBJ2-7, with unresolved D. The CDR3 consists of 14 residues. Deletions cut 3 bases from V and 2 bases from J, with 11 bases between. The germline V gene encodes CDR1 SGHDN and CDR2 FVKESK. In DNA, the CDR3 is TGTGCCAGCAGCCATACACCGAGGCCCTACGAGCAGTACGTC. It yields the protein CASSHTPRPYEQYV.

This clonotype was recorded at least ten times. This chain connects TRBV2 to TRBJ2-2; D call uncertain. The CDR3 covers 10 residues. Trimming took 8 bases from V and 7 from J, leaving 5 bases between them. Germline V CDR1 and CDR2: SNHLY, FYNNEI. CDR3 nucleotide sequence: TGTGCCAGCCGGCACGGGGAGCTGTTTTTT. It translates to CASRHGELFF.

This clonotype occurred many times. The chain is built from TRBV9 and TRBJ2-1; perhaps TRBD1 as D (5 bases). Trimming removed 4 bases from V and 11 bases from J, with 10 bases in between. CDR3 size: 11 residues. In germline, CDR1 is SGDLS, CDR2 YYNGEE. The CDR3 here is CASSPGSQQFF. CDR3 coding DNA: TGTGCCAGCAGCCCAGGGTCCCAGCAGTTCTTC.